This TCR beta chain comes out of a study of vaccination and CD4 T cells after COVID-19. This clonotype is medium-sized within its sample. Its specificity is not known. Germline CDR1 DFQATT, CDR2 SNEGSKA (reference sequence). V shed 3 bases and J 0 bases; nucleotides not matched to a gene: 2. CDR3 size: 14 residues. Treatment indicated: roughly nine-day PBMC culture with coronavirus spike peptide pools or control peptides (ViraFEST assay). Oncomine TCR Beta short-read sequencing was applied to DNA from cultured CD4+ T cells. TCRdb fed the PCR reads into MiXCR, producing one record per CDR3 protein. The sample holds almost 5,500 distinct CDR3 sequences, over 30% seen once.

The V gene is TRBV20-1, the J gene TRBJ1-1; TRBD1 matches 9 bases. The clonotype comes from a human donor who had recovered from COVID-19. This specimen consisted of CD4+ T cells from blood, cultured in vitro, obtained after SARS-CoV-2 vaccination. The CDR3 sequence is CSASDRGVNTEAFF. The CDR3 DNA reads as TGCAGTGCTAGTGACAGGGGGGTGAACACTGAAGCTTTCTTT.